This T cell receptor (beta chain) originates from a study of T cell changes during pregnancy in multiple sclerosis. The repertoire was sequenced with immunoSEQ multiplex PCR; TCRdb's copy has only in-frame clones and lacks some. In the table there are about 48,000 clones, roughly 88% of which are singletons. This TCR came from a female donor with multiple sclerosis, enrolled in a pregnancy study. Sequencing was performed on CD4+ T cells from peripheral blood mononuclear cells, taken in the second trimester of pregnancy.

The CDR3 nucleotides read TGCGCCAGCAGCTCGGGACAGGGAACAATATACGAGCAGTACTTC. It translates to CASSSGQGTIYEQYF. The J gene is TRBJ2-7, the V gene TRBV5-1, with 9 bases lining up with TRBD1. With V trimmed by 3 bases and J by 4 bases, 8 bases remained unmatched. This CDR3 has 15 residues. Germline V gives CDR1 SGHRS, CDR2 YFSETQ.